This T cell receptor beta chain was captured by sequencing in a study of OX40 agonist ivuxolimab in advanced cancers. On the study more broadly: Dosing consisted of intravenous ivuxolimab at 0.01 to 10 mg/kg every 2 weeks. Past anti-PD-1, anti-PD-L1 or anti-CTLA-4 therapy was accepted, and 40% had received some. Regarding the study as a whole: On average, CD8+ T cells had more expanded clones than CD4+.

The repertoire was sequenced with immunoSEQ multiplex PCR; TCRdb's copy has only in-frame clones and lacks some. Of 20,000 or so clones in the sample, 74% are singletons; the top ten hold 25% to 40%. As for this clone: Its antigen is unknown.

CDR3 length: 14 amino acids. Germline CDR1 reads MGHRA; CDR2 reads YSYEKL. V dropped 0 bases and J dropped 2 bases, with 6 bases sitting between them. The starting material was CD4+ or CD8+ T cells sorted from blood, obtained in a trial of the OX40 agonist ivuxolimab. The sequence came from an adult with an advanced solid tumor such as melanoma, head and neck, liver or kidney cancer. The V call is TRBV4-1, the J call TRBJ2-3; no reliable D call. DNA for the CDR3: TGCGCCAGCAGCCAAGAAGGCTACACAGATACGCAGTATTTT. Translation gives CASSQEGYTDTQYF.